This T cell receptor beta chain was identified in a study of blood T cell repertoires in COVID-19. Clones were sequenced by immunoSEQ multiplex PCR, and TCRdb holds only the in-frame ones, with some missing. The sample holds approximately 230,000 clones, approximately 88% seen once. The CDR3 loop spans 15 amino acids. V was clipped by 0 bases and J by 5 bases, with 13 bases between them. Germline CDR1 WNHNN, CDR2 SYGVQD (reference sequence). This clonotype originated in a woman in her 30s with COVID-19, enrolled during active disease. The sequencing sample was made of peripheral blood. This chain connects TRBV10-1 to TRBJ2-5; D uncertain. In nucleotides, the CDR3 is TGCGCCAGCAGTGAGTCAGAGGCCTCCGGGGAGACCCAGTACTTC. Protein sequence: CASSESEASGETQYF.